This TCR beta chain is from a study of OX40 agonist ivuxolimab in advanced cancers. Study-wide points: Fewer expanded clones were found on average in CD4+ than in CD8+ T cells.

The germline CDR1 and CDR2 sequences are SGHTA and FQGTGA. Trimming took 3 bases from V and 7 from J, leaving 12 bases between them. The CDR3 is made up of 13 amino acids. Note on this clone: Its antigen is unidentified.

A history of autoimmune disease or systemic immunosuppression excluded patients. TCRdb keeps only in-frame clones here, not all; method: immunoSEQ multiplex PCR. Here the sample spans tens of thousands of clones, about 84% being singletons. The source was CD4+ or CD8+ T cells sorted from blood, collected in a trial of the OX40 agonist ivuxolimab. The sequence was obtained from an adult with an advanced solid tumor such as melanoma, head and neck, liver or kidney cancer. V usage is TRBV7-3 and J usage is TRBJ1-1; tentative D call: TRBD1 (5 bases). CDR3: CASSFGTMVEAFF. The CDR3 coding sequence is TGTGCCAGCAGCTTCGGGACGATGGTTGAAGCTTTCTTT.